The present entry profiles one T cell receptor beta chain with its context. The target of this receptor is not known. Per-nucleotide qualities are absent, and no much larger clonotype sits a single base away. This sample stems from a study of blood T cells in healthy people across ages (dated by TCRdb to between 2014 and 2017). The study in broad terms: Template switching captured roughly one uniquely barcoded TCR beta cDNA molecule per two T cells in model experiments. The study analyzed two additional independent replicas of 1 million unique cDNA reads from the same blood draw for two donors, one aged 18 to 30 and one aged 80 or older. To avoid experimental bias, donors of different ages were randomly spread across the sequencing lanes. Age-related changes in TCR beta repertoire diversity were measured in the study by deep sequencing normalized with unique cDNA molecular identifiers. Four age groups were formed from the donors: young (average approximately 17 years), middle-aged (more than 35), aged (roughly 58) and long-lived (about 80). General conclusions and limits of the study: Estimates of total diversity based on one million sequenced T cells were considered lower bounds and underestimates. As age increased, observed TCR beta diversity per million T cells dropped in a roughly linear way, and a significant reduction was already evident by age around 41. There was a strong correlation between observed TCR beta diversity and the percentage of naive T cells measured by flow cytometry. Because the CMV infection status of the donors was unknown, age-related changes in expanded clonotypes may potentially have been confounded. Because profiling used bulk unsorted PBMCs, naive and antigen-experienced compartments could not be compared conclusively. Compared with the aged group, the long-lived group had more naive CD4+ T cells, fewer expanded clones and increased TCR diversity, suggesting age selection.

Systemically healthy Caucasian individuals from Russia, 35 to 40 in total and aged roughly 6 to 100 years, were included as donors. Approximately 9.3 milliliters of peripheral blood were drawn from each donor into EDTA-treated Vacutainer tubes. Ficoll-Paque density-gradient centrifugation was used to isolate PBMCs, with at least 6.5 million per sample. Total RNA was extracted from PBMCs with Trizol reagent, with at least 5 micrograms obtained per sample. For every donor, flow cytometry on a PBMC aliquot measured the percentage of naive CD45RAhigh/CD27high T cells. CDR1 and CDR2 (MGHRA, YSYEKL) derive from the germline V gene. The CDR3 runs 16 amino acids, cysteine and phenylalanine included. Only CDR3 DNA remains: 48 bases, in frame from the first base. Unmatched junction bases come to 14, with V trimmed by 1 base and J by 12 bases. Receptor libraries were prepared by 5' RACE. The sequencer was an Illumina HiSeq 2500. A second about 7 to 11 cycle PCR used a sample-barcoded 5' primer and a J-beta primer mix. Each TCR beta cDNA molecule received a unique molecular identifier from a template-switch 5' adaptor carrying 12 random nucleotides. Each sample yielded at least 2.5 million CDR3-containing paired-end reads. The Mint cDNA synthesis kit, primed by a TRBC-specific oligonucleotide, was used to synthesize first-strand cDNA from all RNA. All cDNA was treated with uracil-DNA glycosylase and then went through a first 18-cycle PCR with the universal primers M1SS and BC2_uni_R. The original methods were these. Each sample was normalized by randomly selecting 1 million high-quality reads, each carrying a distinct molecular identifier. Instead of being binned into consensus sequences, reads that shared molecular identifiers were thrown out. CDR3 identification, clonotype clustering and error correction used MiTCR with a Q25 quality threshold and the strictest error-elimination algorithm. A nonparametric unseen species model using Euler transformation provided a lower-bound estimate of total TCR beta diversity. TCRdb applied fastp at Q25 and MiXCR to the public reads, then kept only in-frame beta chains. Under each unique CDR3 protein, matching rows form one entry showing the most common genes and DNA. These V and J calls rely on TCRdb rather than the paper's analysis. The sample table shows about 1.5 million distinct CDR3 sequences, and 42% are seen once. The top ten clonotypes cover around 8% of the sample.

This receptor chain uses TRBV4-1 and TRBJ2-1, with 8 bases matching TRBD2. The receptor was isolated from a woman younger than 35 in good health. Sequenced material: blood. The DNA sequence reads TGCGCCAGCAGCCAAGGTAGTAGCGGGACAAGGTATGGGCAGTTCTTC. Translated, it reads CASSQGSSGTRYGQFF.